Following are 25 T cell receptor beta chains from one sample sequenced in a study of T cell clonality in common variable immunodeficiency. Study outcomes and limitations: Reportedly, TCR beta sequences from common variable immunodeficiency showed fewer deletions and N-nucleotide insertions.

Libraries were prepared by immunoSEQ multiplex PCR; TCRdb keeps only in-frame clonotypes and omits some of them. The sample shows over 15,000 clones, none of them appearing just once. No antigens are known for them. The sample taken for sequencing was peripheral blood mononuclear cells. These receptors were obtained from a human donor with common variable immunodeficiency.

As regards this clone: The read terminates 3 residues before the CDR3 end, so the remaining end is supplied by the germline J gene. This chain connects TRBV6-1 to TRBJ1-5; the match to TRBD1 covers 7 bases. Germline values: CDR1 MNHNS, CDR2 SASEGT. The CDR3 consists of 13 residues. This CDR3 reads CASSETGSNPQHF. Incomplete CDR3 DNA: TGTGCCAGCAGTGAGACAGGGTCAAATCCC.

In its sample, this clone is medium-sized. The sequenced fragment ends 3 residues before the CDR3 boundary, so the rest is inferred from the germline J gene. The rearrangement uses TRBV18 and TRBJ1-4; 9 positions agree with TRBD1. The CDR3 is 14 amino acids. The germline gives CDR1 KGHSH, CDR2 LQKENI. V was clipped by 5 bases and J by 7 bases; unmatched bases: 5. The part of the CDR3 DNA that was read is TGTGCCAGCTCAGCACAGGGGGCCGGTGAAAAA. Translated, it gives CASSAQGAGEK. In full, the CDR3 is CASSAQGAGEKLFF.

Comments on this clone: The read ends 3 residues before the CDR3 terminus; that terminus is restored from the germline J gene. V gene TRBV6-1 combines with J gene TRBJ2-7; no definite D call. In germline, CDR1 is MNHNS, CDR2 SASEGT. V shed 2 bases and J shed 6 bases, with 8 bases lying between them. The CDR3 length is 12 residues. CDR3: CASSELKVEQYF. CDR3 DNA, as far as it was read: TGTGCCAGCAGTGAATTGAAGGTCGAG.

The table lists this clone with a few counts. The read finishes 3 residues shy of the CDR3 end, and the germline J gene is used to complete it. This chain uses TRBV2 with TRBJ2-2; TRBD1 is a possible D gene (6 bases). With 6 bases removed from V and 4 bases from J, the gap between germline ends came to 12 bases. There are 14 residues in the CDR3. Germline loops: CDR1 SNHLY, CDR2 FYNNEI. The CDR3 DNA, read in part, is TGTGCCAGCAGGGGGGCGCGAAGCACCGGGGAG. It yields the protein CASRGARSTGE. Given in full, the CDR3 is CASRGARSTGELFF.

About this clone: The read ends 3 residues early relative to the CDR3; the germline J gene fills the gap. The chain couples TRBV2 to TRBJ2-5, with D perhaps TRBD2 (5 bases). The CDR3 is 15 residues long. Trimming took 2 bases from V and 1 from J, leaving 11 bases between them. Per germline, CDR1 SNHLY and CDR2 FYNNEI. CDR3 in amino acids: CASSEPSRSQETQYF. The DNA read from the CDR3 is TGTGCCAGCAGTGAACCTAGCAGATCCCAAGAGACC.

This clone has a handful of counts. The observed sequence ends 3 residues before the CDR3 terminus, with the missing tail filled in from the germline J gene. V and J are TRBV5-1 and TRBJ2-7, with a weak D call TRBD1 (5 bases). Germline CDR1 SGHRS, CDR2 YFSETQ. V gave up 1 base and J gave up 3 bases, with 5 bases separating them. The CDR3 has 12 amino acids. CDR3 bases read: TGCGCCAGCAGCTTGACAGGCTACGAG. Translated, it gives CASSLTGYE. The whole CDR3 region reads CASSLTGYEQYF.

This clone is labeled as medium-sized. The CDR3 here is CASTMRGRTGKLFF. The sequenced part of the CDR3 DNA is TGTGCCAGCACTATGCGGGGCCGCACAGGAAAA. V and J are TRBV12-3 or TRBV12-4 and TRBJ1-4; perhaps TRBD1 as D (5 bases). With the read ending 3 residues before the CDR3 end, the germline J gene is used to fill in that end. The CDR3 is 14 amino acids. V lost 7 bases, J lost 10 bases, and 19 bases lay in between.

Concerning this clone: The read falls 3 residues short of the CDR3 end, and the missing part is taken from the germline J gene. V and J are TRBV19 and TRBJ1-1; D is possibly TRBD1 (5 bases). V was pared by 4 bases and J by 0 bases, with 9 bases between. This CDR3 contains 14 residues. Germline values: CDR1 LNHDA, CDR2 SQIVND (reference sequence). This CDR3 is CASSNRQMNTEAFF. The part of the CDR3 DNA that was read is TGTGCCAGTAGTAATAGACAGATGAACACTGAA.

This clone showed up many times. The part of the CDR3 DNA that was read is TGCAGTGCGTTACTAGCGGGGGGCCAAGAGACC. Its protein product is CSALLAGGQET. The whole CDR3 is CSALLAGGQETQYF. The V gene is TRBV20-1, the J gene TRBJ2-5; 12 nucleotides align to TRBD2. The CDR3 end falls 3 residues outside the read, so it is completed with the germline J gene. The J segment lost 1 base and the V segment lost 6 bases, leaving 3 bases of the junction unmatched. The CDR3 extends over 14 amino acids. Germline-derived CDR1 and CDR2 are DFQATT and SNEGSKA (reference sequence).

To note about this clone: The read gets to within 3 residues of the CDR3 end, and the germline J gene fills in the rest. V gene TRBV18 combines with J gene TRBJ1-5; D perhaps matches TRBD1 (6 bases). Trimming removed 6 bases from V and 8 bases from J, with 17 bases in between. This CDR3 has 14 residues. Germline CDR1 and CDR2: KGHSH and LQKENI. CDR3 bases read: TGTGCCAGCTCTCCGGGACACATTGAAGAGCCC. It specifies CASSPGHIEEP. The CDR3 in full is CASSPGHIEEPQHF.

With regard to this clone: The read ends 3 residues shy of where the CDR3 ends; the end is completed using the germline J gene. The chain uses TRBV19 and TRBJ1-4, with D perhaps TRBD1 (6 bases). The CDR3 runs to 16 residues. V lost 4 bases, J lost 5 bases, and 17 bases lay in between. CDR1 LNHDA and CDR2 SQIVND come from the germline V gene (reference sequence). CDR3 sequence reads: CASSSPPGGLNEKLFF. The sequenced CDR3 bases are TGTGCCAGTAGTAGCCCGCCGGGGGGGCTAAATGAAAAA.

This clone was seen repeatedly, ten times or more. Read data end 3 residues before the CDR3 end; the end is taken from the germline J gene. J is TRBJ2-5 and V is TRBV5-5, with a possible D match to TRBD1 (5 bases). This CDR3 is built from 14 residues. CDR1 and CDR2 from the germline V gene are SGHKS and YYEKEE (reference sequence). The V end lost 1 base, the J end lost 5 bases, and 12 bases lay between the germline ends. Incomplete CDR3 DNA: TGTGCCAGCAGCTTGAGGCAGGGCGCGGAGACC. It codes for CASSLRQGAET. The CDR3, in full, reads CASSLRQGAETQYF.

As concerns this clone: Coverage ceases 3 residues before the CDR3 finishes, and the germline J gene fills in the end. The V call is TRBV5-6, the J call TRBJ2-5; perhaps TRBD2 as D (6 bases). CDR1 is SGHDT and CDR2 is YYEEEE in the germline V gene. V lost 6 bases, J lost 5 bases, and 14 bases lay in between. The CDR3 consists of 13 residues. CDR3 residues: CASTYTGVETQYF. Partial CDR3 DNA: TGTGCCAGCACCTATACGGGGGTGGAGACC.

Note on this clone: From the germline J gene comes the end of the CDR3, since the read stops 3 residues before it. The rearrangement uses TRBV2 and TRBJ1-1; no definite D call. Germline CDR1 SNHLY, CDR2 FYNNEI. Trimming removed 8 bases at V and 3 bases at J, with 13 bases between. This CDR3 comprises 13 residues. The sequenced part of the CDR3 DNA is TGTGCCAGCCTGGAATTTCGGGACACTGAA. This translates into CASLEFRDTE. The CDR3 in its entirety is CASLEFRDTEAFF.

In this sample, this clone turned up a few times. With the read ending 3 residues before the CDR3 end, the germline J gene is used to fill in that end. The chain joins TRBV19 to TRBJ1-4, with D unclear. The germline V gene encodes CDR1 LNHDA and CDR2 SQIVND (reference sequence). Trimming stripped 5 bases from V and 8 bases from J, with 21 bases between. CDR3 length: 16 amino acids. Here the CDR3 reads CASSPSRREQEEKLFF. The sequenced CDR3 bases are TGTGCCAGTAGTCCCTCCCGACGAGAGCAGGAGGAAAAA. Full variable domain (remainder filled in from reference TRBV19 and TRBJ1-4): DGGITQSPKYLFRKEGQNVTLSCEQNLNHDAMYWYRQDPGQGLRLIYYSQIVNDFQKGDIAEGYSVSREKKESFPLTVTSAQKNPTAFYLCASSPSRREQEEKLFFGSGTQLSVL.

With respect to this clone: The CDR3 extends 3 residues past the end of the read, so its final part is completed from the germline J gene. This chain joins TRBV2 and TRBJ2-2; D might be TRBD1 or TRBD2, each matching 5 bases. V lost 6 bases and J lost 3, with 14 bases in between. The CDR3 is made up of 15 amino acids. Germline loops: CDR1 SNHLY, CDR2 FYNNEI. CDR3 DNA, as far as it was read: TGTGCCAGCAGGAGGGGAGACTCATACACCGGGGAG. This gives the protein CASRRGDSYTGE. The CDR3, in full, reads CASRRGDSYTGELFF.

This clone came up a few times. The CDR3 end is not reached by the read, which stops 3 residues before it; the germline J gene fills it in. The V and J genes are TRBV19 and TRBJ1-5; 7 positions match TRBD1. The length of the CDR3 is 13 residues. The V segment lost 6 bases and the J segment 5 bases; nucleotides outside the gene matches: 4. The germline V gene encodes CDR1 LNHDA and CDR2 SQIVND (reference sequence). The CDR3 protein is CASSRGTDQPQHF. Incomplete CDR3 DNA: TGTGCCAGTAGCAGGGGGACCGATCAGCCC.

This clone was counted between two and nine times. Sequencing ends 3 residues short of the CDR3 end; the germline J gene provides the rest. The V call is TRBV18, the J call TRBJ2-7; either TRBD1 or TRBD2 may fit D (5 bases each). CDR1 is KGHSH, CDR2 LQKENI, per germline. This CDR3 comprises 16 residues. Trimming cost V 1 base and J 5 bases, with 18 bases left between them. CDR3 sequence: CASSPRQTRGDDEQYF. CDR3 bases read: TGTGCCAGCTCACCACGGCAGACTCGAGGGGATGACGAG.

This clone was seen repeatedly, ten times or more. The missing CDR3 end, 3 residues past where the read stops, is filled in from the germline J gene. V and J are TRBV5-1 and TRBJ2-2; D call uncertain. This CDR3 is built from 14 residues. Trimming removed 0 bases at V and 3 bases at J, with 6 bases between. The germline gives CDR1 SGHRS, CDR2 YFSETQ. CDR3 DNA, as far as it was read: TGCGCCAGCAGCTTGGCCCAGGACACCGGGGAG. Translating it yields CASSLAQDTGE. The whole CDR3 is CASSLAQDTGELFF.

This clone was seen only a few times. Read sequence stops 3 residues before the CDR3 end, and the germline J gene provides the missing end. This chain uses TRBV7-9 with TRBJ1-4, with D maybe TRBD1 (5 bases). Germline-derived CDR1 and CDR2 are SEHNR and FQNEAQ (reference sequence). V lost 5 bases and J 4 bases, leaving 14 bases between the germline ends. This CDR3 has 15 residues. This CDR3 reads CASSQDSAYNEKLFF. Partial CDR3 DNA: TGTGCCAGCAGCCAAGACAGCGCCTATAATGAAAAA.

This clone was found a few times. Read sequence stops 3 residues before the CDR3 end, and the germline J gene provides the missing end. J is TRBJ1-3 and V is TRBV7-6; D is undetermined. The V gene's germline CDR1 is SGHVS and CDR2 FNYEAQ. This CDR3 is 16 amino acids long. V lost 5 bases to trimming and J lost 0 bases, with 14 bases between them. The sequenced CDR3 bases are TGTGCCAGCAGCCACGCCACAGTCGACTCTGGAAACACC. As protein: CASSHATVDSGNT. The entire CDR3 sequence reads CASSHATVDSGNTIYF.

The CDR3 bases that were read are TGTGCCAGCAGGAGCTCGATGGGGGCGGGCGACGAG. It yields the protein CASRSSMGAGDE. The entire CDR3 protein reads CASRSSMGAGDEQYF. The chain links TRBV2 to TRBJ2-7, with D possibly matching TRBD1 (6 bases). The read terminates 3 residues before the CDR3 end, so the remaining end is supplied by the germline J gene. The germline V gene encodes CDR1 SNHLY and CDR2 FYNNEI. V was shortened by 6 bases and J by 5 bases, with 20 bases between the two germline ends. The CDR3 extends over 15 amino acids.

Regarding this clone: The CDR3 end is not reached by the read, which stops 3 residues before it; the germline J gene fills it in. The chain couples TRBV6-2 or TRBV6-3 to TRBJ2-5, with 12 bases lining up with TRBD2. This CDR3 region has 17 residues. Germline V CDR1 and CDR2: MNHEY, SVGEGT. Losses at the gene ends were 6 bases for V and 1 base for J; bases not matched to a gene: 9. Here the CDR3 reads CASSSPLGLAGQETQYF. CDR3 DNA (partial): TGTGCCAGCAGCTCCCCGTTGGGACTAGCGGGCCAAGAGACC.

This clone has a handful of counts. The sequence runs out 3 residues before the end of the CDR3; the remainder is reconstructed from the germline J gene. The chain combines TRBV7-9 with TRBJ2-1; 12 bases align to TRBD2. The V segment lost 3 bases and the J segment 8 bases; nucleotides outside the gene matches: 5. The V gene's germline CDR1 is SEHNR and CDR2 FQNEAQ (reference sequence). The CDR3 is made up of 15 amino acids. The sequenced CDR3 bases are TGTGCCAGCAGCTTCCGGACTAGCGGGGATGATGAG. It specifies CASSFRTSGDDE. The full CDR3 protein reads CASSFRTSGDDEQFF.

This clone was counted at least ten times. From the germline J gene comes the end of the CDR3, since the read stops 3 residues before it. The V gene is TRBV4-2, the J gene TRBJ1-4, with 7 nucleotides matching TRBD1. From germline, CDR1 is LGHNA and CDR2 YNFKEQ. The CDR3 consists of 20 residues. The ends lost 4 bases at V and 0 bases at J; junction bases unmatched: 17. CDR3 amino acids: CASSPRPLRQGPATNEKLFF. The DNA read from the CDR3 is TGTGCCAGCAGCCCGCGTCCCTTGAGACAGGGCCCTGCAACTAATGAAAAA.